This TCR beta chain originates from a study of cytomegalovirus exposure and HLA in healthy donors. V lost 4 bases and J lost 2, with 3 bases in between. The length of the CDR3 is 11 residues. CDR1 is SQVTM and CDR2 is ANQGSEA in the germline V gene. As concerns this clone: Its antigen is not identified.

General study points: The study recorded fewer than 200 TCR beta chains that were cytomegalovirus-associated.

Primers for the PCR totalled 60 Vbeta and 13 Jbeta. Repertoires were generated with immunoSEQ multiplex PCR, while TCRdb's copy carries only in-frame clones and drops some. The repertoire includes around 120,000 clones, 80% of them detected once, and around 4.1% sits in the top ten. The J gene is TRBJ1-3, the V gene TRBV29-1; D uncertain. This TCR was sampled from a woman between 40 and 50 years old in good health and CMV-seronegative. Sequencing was performed on PBMCs. CDR3 loop: CSVAAGNTIYF. The CDR3 DNA reads as TGCAGCGTTGCCGCTGGAAACACCATATATTTT.